This is a list of T cell receptor beta chains from one sample in a study of cytomegalovirus exposure and HLA in healthy donors. TCRdb's table, derived via immunoSEQ multiplex PCR, lists solely in-frame clones and lacks some. This sample yields some 150,000 clones, of which roughly 79% are seen a single time; about 6.7% belongs to the top ten. The sequencing input was PBMCs. These receptors came from a woman between 40 and 50 years old in good health and CMV-seropositive. The CDR3 runs from the conserved cysteine through the conserved F or W. D genes are given only for firm matches. A clone size is listed for some rows: how often the clone was seen (once, few, many), or a class if it is expanded.

abundance	d_gene	v_gene	j_gene	CDR3aa	CDR3nt
NA	TRBD2	TRBV2	TRBJ2-3	CASSDGGGSTDTQYF	TGTGCCAGCAGTGATGGCGGGGGGAGCACAGATACGCAGTATTTT
NA	TRBD2	TRBV10-3	TRBJ2-1	CAISDLAGSYYEQFF	TGTGCCATCAGCGACCTAGCGGGGAGCTATTATGAGCAGTTCTTC
NA	NA	TRBV6-5	TRBJ1-2	CASSYVAGNYGYTF	TGTGCCAGCAGTTACGTGGCCGGGAACTATGGCTACACCTTC
NA	TRBD2	TRBV6-5	TRBJ2-3	CASRTSGGGDTQYF	TGTGCCAGCAGAACTAGCGGGGGGGGAGATACGCAGTATTTT
NA	TRBD2	TRBV7-2	TRBJ2-1	CASSLIAGSSYNEQFF	TGTGCCAGCAGCCTAATAGCGGGGAGCTCCTACAATGAGCAGTTCTTC
NA	NA	TRBV7-9	TRBJ2-5	CASSKDSLETQYF	TGTGCCAGCAGCAAGGACAGCCTAGAGACCCAGTACTTC
NA	NA	TRBV2	TRBJ2-5	CASSELTGLETQYF	TGTGCCAGCAGTGAATTGACGGGACTCGAGACCCAGTACTTC
NA	NA	TRBV5-1	TRBJ1-4	CASSLASEGGKLFF	TGCGCCAGCAGCTTGGCCAGCGAGGGCGGTAAACTGTTTTTT
once	NA	TRBV19	TRBJ1-5	CASSTYTGQPQHF	TGTGCCAGTAGTACGTATACCGGTCAGCCCCAGCATTTT
NA	TRBD1	TRBV7-2	TRBJ2-7	CASSLGDRGNYEQYF	TGTGCCAGCAGCTTGGGGGACAGGGGGAACTACGAGCAGTACTTC
NA	TRBD1	TRBV7-9	TRBJ2-5	CASSPDRGELETQYF	TGTGCCAGCAGCCCGGACAGGGGGGAGTTGGAGACCCAGTACTTC
NA	TRBD1	TRBV19	TRBJ1-6	CASSTVLGTGFSPLHF	TGTGCCAGTAGTACGGTCCTCGGGACAGGGTTTTCACCCCTCCACTTT
NA	NA	TRBV7-9	TRBJ1-4	CASSPGRFNNEKLFF	TGTGCCAGCAGCCCCGGTCGGTTTAATAATGAAAAACTGTTTTTT
NA	NA	TRBV4-2	TRBJ2-7	CASSQDDGEYEQYF	TGTGCCAGCAGCCAAGATGACGGGGAGTACGAGCAGTACTTC
NA	NA	TRBV9	TRBJ1-1	CASSVSDSRNTEAFF	TGTGCCAGCAGCGTTTCTGACAGCCGAAACACTGAAGCTTTCTTT
NA	NA	TRBV27	TRBJ2-3	CASSLSPGPKSDTDTQYF	TGTGCCAGCAGTTTAAGTCCGGGTCCAAAGTCGGATACAGATACGCAGTATTTT
NA	TRBD1	TRBV4-1	TRBJ2-5	CASSQKPGGFQETQYF	TGCGCCAGCAGCCAAAAGCCAGGGGGCTTTCAAGAGACCCAGTACTTC
NA	TRBD1	TRBV27	TRBJ1-1	CASSFDPTGATEAFF	TGTGCCAGCAGTTTTGATCCGACAGGGGCAACTGAAGCTTTCTTT
NA	TRBD1	TRBV6-1	TRBJ2-1	CASRYRGPYNEQFF	TGTGCCAGCAGGTACAGGGGTCCCTACAATGAGCAGTTCTTC
NA	NA	TRBV5-1	TRBJ2-3	CASSFADTQYF	TGCGCCAGCAGCTTCGCGGATACGCAGTATTTT
once	NA	TRBV5-4	TRBJ2-1	CASSLAAEYNEQFF	TGTGCCAGCAGCTTGGCGGCGGAATACAATGAGCAGTTCTTC
NA	TRBD1	TRBV28	TRBJ2-7	CASSIGQVTSEQYF	TGTGCCAGCAGTATAGGACAGGTCACATCCGAGCAGTACTTC
NA	NA	TRBV7-9	TRBJ2-2	CASSFHSTNTGELFF	TGTGCCAGCAGCTTCCACAGTACGAACACCGGGGAGCTGTTTTTT
NA	NA	TRBV5-6	TRBJ1-1	CASSLAGQLISEAFF	TGTGCCAGCAGCTTGGCAGGACAGCTAATTTCTGAAGCTTTCTTT
few	NA	TRBV15	TRBJ2-1	CATSNQGAYNEQFF	TGTGCCACCAGCAACCAGGGTGCCTACAATGAGCAGTTCTTC
NA	NA	TRBV9	TRBJ1-5	CASSVSGNGVQPQHF	TGTGCCAGCAGCGTATCTGGGAACGGGGTTCAGCCCCAGCATTTT
NA	NA	TRBV6-5	TRBJ1-3	CASIGPGTGNTIYF	TGTGCCAGCATAGGCCCAGGGACTGGAAACACCATATATTTT
NA	NA	TRBV15	TRBJ1-3	CATSRDVGRSRRGQSSGNTIYF	TGTGCCACCAGCAGAGACGTCGGGCGATCCAGACGGGGTCAAAGCTCTGGAAACACCATATATTTT
few	NA	TRBV7-2	TRBJ2-2	CASSHLLTGNTGELFF	TGTGCCAGCAGCCATCTATTGACAGGGAACACCGGGGAGCTGTTTTTT
NA	TRBD2	TRBV6-6	TRBJ2-1	CASRVAGYPYNEQFF	TGTGCCAGCAGGGTAGCGGGGTACCCCTACAATGAGCAGTTCTTC
NA	NA	TRBV18	TRBJ2-2	CASSPGLNTGELFF	TGTGCCAGCTCACCTGGACTGAACACCGGGGAGCTGTTTTTT
NA	NA	TRBV5-4	TRBJ2-5	CASSLAVAGETQYF	TGTGCCAGCAGCTTGGCAGTTGCGGGGGAGACCCAGTACTTC
NA	TRBD2	TRBV2	TRBJ2-1	CASNTLAGGSQFF	TGTGCCAGCAATACACTAGCGGGGGGCTCTCAGTTCTTC
NA	NA	TRBV5-1	TRBJ1-1	CASRGPQNTEAFF	TGCGCCAGCAGGGGGCCGCAGAACACTGAAGCTTTCTTT
NA	NA	TRBV5-1	TRBJ1-1	CASSQDTITEAFF	TGCGCCAGCAGCCAGGACACGATAACTGAAGCTTTCTTT
NA	NA	TRBV30	TRBJ2-5	CAWSGDLQETQYF	TGTGCCTGGAGTGGGGACTTGCAAGAGACCCAGTACTTC
NA	NA	TRBV5-1	TRBJ2-3	CASSLALSSRTDTQYF	TGCGCCAGCAGCTTGGCCCTCTCTAGTAGGACAGATACGCAGTATTTT
NA	TRBD2	TRBV19	TRBJ2-3	CASSTLLAGGRTDTQYF	TGTGCCAGTAGTACCCTACTAGCGGGGGGCCGCACAGATACGCAGTATTTT
NA	NA	TRBV28	TRBJ2-7	CASSLLSYEQYF	TGTGCCAGCAGTCTACTAAGCTACGAGCAGTACTTC
once	NA	TRBV19	TRBJ1-5	CASSERGSVIWEHF	TGTGCCAGTAGCGAGAGGGGGTCGGTTATTTGGGAGCATTTT
few	NA	TRBV7-2	TRBJ1-2	CASSPTGGTAFNYGYTF	TGTGCCAGCAGCCCAACTGGCGGCACGGCGTTCAACTATGGCTACACCTTC
NA	NA	TRBV2	TRBJ2-2	CASSELWLATGELFF	TGTGCCAGCAGTGAATTGTGGCTAGCGACCGGGGAGCTGTTTTTT
NA	TRBD2	TRBV11-2	TRBJ2-5	CASSLHSGGYLETQYF	TGTGCCAGCAGCTTACATTCGGGGGGTTACTTGGAGACCCAGTACTTC
NA	NA	TRBV5-5	TRBJ1-1	CASSSPGGRAEAFF	TGTGCCAGCAGCAGCCCCGGGGGGCGCGCTGAAGCTTTCTTT
few	NA	TRBV19	TRBJ1-1	CASRSGRATEAFF	TGTGCCAGTAGGTCGGGAAGGGCCACTGAAGCTTTCTTT